Below, one T cell receptor beta chain is given with its context. Its antigen is undetermined. In TCRdb, the 5' RACE reads were re-called with MiXCR into one record per CDR3 protein. The repertoire holds fewer than 550,000 distinct CDR3 sequences, with 20% as singletons. The V and J ends lost 0 bases and 0 bases, in that order; junction bases with no gene match: 4. Germline CDR1 SGHDN, CDR2 FVKESK. The CDR3 covers 17 residues. This specimen belongs to a study of T-cell memory formation after mild COVID-19. Findings and caveats of the study: The CD4+ clones that contracted clustered mainly within CM and EM, and the CD8+ clones concentrated in EMRA.

The rearrangement joins TRBV14 to TRBJ2-2, with 7 bases fitting TRBD1. The sample was PBMCs or a T cell subset sorted from them (not recorded which). The TCR originated in an adult woman who had mild COVID-19 (a few samples of this study predate the infection). Cell type and time point are not known. The CDR3 loop is CASSQEVGTANTGELFF. The CDR3 DNA reads as TGTGCCAGCAGCCAAGAAGTCGGGACAGCGAACACCGGGGAGCTGTTTTTT.